Following are 27 T cell receptor beta chains from one sample sequenced in a study of STAT3 mutations in large granular lymphocyte leukemia. Study results and limitations: In T-cell large granular lymphocyte leukemia, about half of patients showed multiple immunodominant subclonotypes.

These receptors lack a known antigen. TCRdb keeps only in-frame clones here, not all; method: immunoSEQ multiplex PCR. The sample carries around 29,000 clones, 70% to 90% recorded once. The sample consisted of peripheral blood mononuclear cells. The receptors derive from a man between 60 and 75 years old with T-cell large granular lymphocyte leukemia. Some clones in this sample may be carry-over from other donors' samples.

This sequence joins TRBV7-2 and TRBJ2-1; the match to TRBD1 covers 9 bases. Looked up from germline, CDR1 is SGHTA and CDR2 is FQGNSA. With V trimmed by 5 bases and J by 9 bases, 11 bases remained unmatched. The CDR3 extends over 15 amino acids. The chain's CDR3 is CASSQDRGRVGEQFF. Here the CDR3 DNA reads TGTGCCAGCAGCCAGGACAGGGGAAGAGTCGGTGAGCAGTTCTTC.

The chain uses TRBV7-2 and TRBJ1-5; 8 bases fit TRBD1. This CDR3 spans 15 amino acids. In germline, CDR1 is SGHTA, CDR2 FQGNSA. V was pared by 5 bases and J by 4 bases, with 7 bases of the junction left unmatched. CDR3 sequence (DNA): TGTGCCAGCAGCCCTGACAGGGGACGGAATCAGCCCCAGCATTTT. Its translation: CASSPDRGRNQPQHF.

The chain uses TRBV12-5 and TRBJ2-2; the D gene is possibly TRBD2 (5 bases). The CDR3 has 13 residues. The V end was cut by 1 base, the J end by 6 bases, with 6 bases between. CDR1 is LGHNT and CDR2 is FRNRAP in the germline V gene. In DNA, the CDR3 is TGTGCTAGTGGTTTGGCCGGGGCCGGGGAGCTGTTTTTT. This sequence encodes CASGLAGAGELFF.

In DNA, the CDR3 is TGTGCCTGGGACGGGGTCAGTGATTCTGGAAACACCATATATTTT. The encoded protein is CAWDGVSDSGNTIYF. The J gene is TRBJ1-3, the V gene TRBV30; no clear D. CDR1 is GTSNPN and CDR2 is SVGIG in the germline V gene (reference sequence). The CDR3 is 15 residues long. The germline V and J ends were trimmed by 5 bases and 1 base, with 15 bases remaining between them.

The V gene is TRBV18, the J gene TRBJ1-2; 7 bases are shared with TRBD1. The junction had 8 bases not matched to a gene; V was cut back by 3 bases and J by 4 bases. Per the germline V gene, CDR1 is KGHSH and CDR2 is LQKENI. The CDR3 spans 15 residues. The CDR3 nucleotides read TGTGCCAGCTCACCTGACGGACAGGCTGTCTATGGCTACACCTTC. Encoded protein: CASSPDGQAVYGYTF. The full variable domain, completed using reference TRBV18 and TRBJ1-2, is NAGVMQNPRHLVRRRGQEARLRCSPMKGHSHVYWYRQLPEEGLKFMVYLQKENIIDESGMPKERFSAEFPKEGPSILRIQQVVRGDSAAYFCASSPDGQAVYGYTFGSGTRLTVV.

V is TRBV29-1 and J is TRBJ1-4, with TRBD1 matching 7 bases. The junction had 4 bases not matched to a gene; V was cut back by 4 bases and J by 5 bases. The CDR3 runs 13 residues. In germline, CDR1 is SQVTM, CDR2 ANQGSEA. The DNA for the CDR3 is TGCAGCGTTGGTAACAGGGGAAATGAAAAACTGTTTTTT. Its translation: CSVGNRGNEKLFF.

The chain joins TRBV28 to TRBJ2-7, with D possibly being TRBD2 (5 bases). V lost 6 bases and J 2 bases, leaving 11 bases between the germline ends. This CDR3 region has 13 residues. CDR1 is MDHEN and CDR2 is SYDVKM in the germline V gene. CDR3 DNA sequence: TGTGCCAGCAGCCCGAGGGTGCCCTACGAGCAGTACTTC. This translates into CASSPRVPYEQYF. The entire variable domain, with the rest obtained from reference TRBV28 and TRBJ2-7, is as follows: DVKVTQSSRYLVKRTGEKVFLECVQDMDHENMFWYRQDPGLGLRLIYFSYDVKMKEKGDIPEGYSVSREKKERFSLILESASTNQTSMYLCASSPRVPYEQYFGPGTRLTVT.

V is TRBV7-2 and J is TRBJ1-2; the D gene is possibly TRBD1 (5 bases). Germline V gene sequence: CDR1 SGHTA, CDR2 FQGNSA. Between the trimmed V and J ends, which lost 2 bases and 10 bases, there was a span of 14 bases. This CDR3 has 13 residues. CDR3 sequence reads: CASSLPATVSYTF. DNA for the CDR3: TGTGCCAGCAGCTTACCCGCGACAGTTTCCTACACCTTC.

V is TRBV6-1 and J is TRBJ2-7; D gene ambiguous. The CDR3 has 14 amino acids. CDR1 and CDR2 (germline): MNHNS, SASEGT. Between the trimmed V and J ends, which lost 7 bases and 0 bases, there was a span of 13 bases. The DNA for the CDR3 is TGTGCCAGCAACCCTTTGAGCGCCTCCTACGAGCAGTACTTC. Amino acid sequence: CASNPLSASYEQYF.

The chain joins TRBV30 to TRBJ1-2; D perhaps matches TRBD1 (5 bases). V shed 3 bases and J shed 4 bases, with 12 bases lying between them. The germline V gene encodes CDR1 GTSNPN and CDR2 SVGIG (reference sequence). The CDR3 consists of 13 residues. This CDR3 reads CAWSPTVGYGYTF. The CDR3 nucleotides read TGTGCCTGGAGCCCGACAGTGGGCTATGGCTACACCTTC.

V usage is TRBV9 and J usage is TRBJ2-6; D is possibly TRBD2 (5 bases). V lost 0 bases and J lost 4, with 11 bases in between. CDR1 and CDR2 (germline): SGDLS, YYNGEE. The CDR3 contains 16 residues. CDR3 sequence (DNA): TGTGCCAGCAGCGTAGGTGGGAGTGACGGGGCCAACGTCCTGACTTTC. It codes for CASSVGGSDGANVLTF.

This chain connects TRBV6-6 to TRBJ1-4, with a tentative D call TRBD1 (6 bases). V shed 3 bases and J shed 5 bases, with 13 bases lying between them. CDR1 and CDR2 (germline): MNHNY, SVGAGI (reference sequence). The CDR3 totals 15 residues. DNA of the CDR3: TGTGCCAGCAGTTATTCAGGGGCCAGCAATGAAAAACTGTTTTTT. Translated: CASSYSGASNEKLFF.

This chain connects TRBV5-1 to TRBJ2-3; 7 bases fit TRBD1. The germline CDR1 and CDR2 sequences are SGHRS and YFSETQ. The J segment lost 3 bases and the V segment lost 3 bases, leaving 4 bases of the junction unmatched. This CDR3 is built from 14 residues. CDR3 sequence: CASSSDRRTDTQYF. DNA for the CDR3: TGCGCCAGCAGCTCGGACAGGAGGACAGATACGCAGTATTTT.

The rearrangement joins TRBV6-5 to TRBJ2-7; perhaps TRBD2 as D (5 bases). Germline V gene lookup returns CDR1 MNHEY and CDR2 SVGAGI. This CDR3 spans 16 amino acids. V lost 3 bases, J lost 2 bases, and 17 bases lay in between. The CDR3 DNA sequence: TGTGCCAGCAGTTATAAGGGCGGGTTCGAAACCTACGAGCAGTACTTC. Protein product: CASSYKGGFETYEQYF.

The chain combines TRBV7-9 with TRBJ2-5; D ambiguous. The CDR3 is made up of 13 amino acids. The germline V and J ends were trimmed by 1 base and 1 base, with 4 bases remaining between them. Germline V lookup: CDR1 SEHNR, CDR2 FQNEAQ (reference sequence). The CDR3 loop reads CASSLGPQETQYF. As DNA, the CDR3 is TGTGCCAGCAGCTTAGGCCCCCAAGAGACCCAGTACTTC.

The CDR3 sequence: CASSSVSYEQYF. CDR3 coding DNA: TGTGCCAGCAGTTCTGTCTCCTACGAGCAGTACTTC. The chain is built from TRBV27 and TRBJ2-7; unclear D gene. Germline V lookup: CDR1 MNHEY, CDR2 SMNVEV (reference sequence). V was pared by 4 bases and J by 0 bases, with 4 bases between. CDR3 length: 12 residues.

The chain employs TRBV29-1 and TRBJ2-4; TRBD1 is a possible D gene (5 bases). Germline values: CDR1 SQVTM, CDR2 ANQGSEA. The CDR3 spans 11 residues. V was shortened by 4 bases and J by 6 bases, with 7 bases between the two germline ends. The DNA of the CDR3 is TGCAGCGTTGGTCAGGGAAACATTCAGTACTTC. It codes for CSVGQGNIQYF. Full variable domain (rest looked up from reference TRBV29-1 and TRBJ2-4): SAVISQKPSRDICQRGTSLTIQCQVDSQVTMMFWYRQQPGQSLTLIATANQGSEATYESGFVIDKFPISRPNLTFSTLTVSNMSPEDSSIYLCSVGQGNIQYFGAGTRLSVL.

The chain uses TRBV30 and TRBJ2-2; 13 nucleotides match TRBD2. Germline loops: CDR1 GTSNPN, CDR2 SVGIG (reference sequence). This CDR3 region has 16 residues. The ends lost 4 bases at V and 5 bases at J; junction bases unmatched: 7. Here the CDR3 reads CAWTRTSGRWTGELFF. In DNA form, the CDR3 reads TGTGCCTGGACCAGGACTAGCGGGAGATGGACCGGGGAGCTGTTTTTT.

The V and J genes are TRBV5-8 and TRBJ2-1; D gene ambiguous. Germline assignment: CDR1 SGHTS and CDR2 YDEGEE. This CDR3 is built from 13 residues. The V end was cut by 2 bases, the J end by 7 bases, with 10 bases between. CDR3 loop: CASSFLTGNEQFF. CDR3 DNA: TGTGCCAGCAGCTTCTTGACCGGGAATGAGCAGTTCTTC.

Only one count was recorded for this clone. The CDR3 sequence: CASSLTSRTYEQYF. The CDR3 bases are TGTGCCAGCAGCTTGACTAGCAGGACCTACGAGCAGTACTTC. The V and J genes are TRBV7-2 and TRBJ2-7; 7 positions agree with TRBD2. The CDR3 loop spans 14 amino acids. Germline trimming cut 3 bases from V and 2 bases from J; bases unmatched to any gene: 4. Germline V gives CDR1 SGHTA, CDR2 FQGNSA.

This chain joins TRBV25-1 and TRBJ1-2; D not resolved. Germline values: CDR1 MGHDK, CDR2 SYGVNS. This CDR3 region has 15 residues. Trimming removed 4 bases at V and 8 bases at J, with 20 bases between. DNA for the CDR3: TGTGCCAGCAGTGGCCCCCGGCGAGGGCGGAGGGGCTACACCTTC. It codes for CASSGPRRGRRGYTF.

The CDR3 here is CASSLAKRLAGGTDTQYF. CDR3 in DNA: TGCGCCAGCAGCTTGGCAAAACGACTAGCGGGAGGGACAGATACGCAGTATTTT. The chain couples TRBV5-1 to TRBJ2-3; 14 nucleotides align to TRBD2. The CDR3 contains 18 residues. V was clipped by 0 bases and J by 3 bases; unmatched bases: 6. Germline-derived CDR1 and CDR2 are SGHRS and YFSETQ.

The chain joins TRBV7-9 to TRBJ2-7, with 7 bases lining up with TRBD2. CDR1 and CDR2 (germline): SEHNR, FQNEAQ (reference sequence). The CDR3 has 13 amino acids. J lost 6 bases, V lost 0 bases, and 2 bases had no gene match. As DNA, the CDR3 is TGTGCCAGCAGCTTAGCGGGAGGGAGCGAGCAGTACTTC. Amino acid sequence: CASSLAGGSEQYF.

V is TRBV18 and J is TRBJ2-7; 9 nucleotides align to TRBD1. CDR1 and CDR2 from the germline V gene are KGHSH and LQKENI. With V trimmed by 6 bases and J by 1 base, 7 bases remained unmatched. This CDR3 has 15 amino acids. The CDR3 here is CASSSGTGTSYEQYF. DNA of the CDR3: TGTGCCAGCTCTTCCGGGACAGGGACTTCCTACGAGCAGTACTTC.

The J gene is TRBJ2-2, the V gene TRBV6-6, with TRBD2 matching over 7 bases. Germline V gene sequence: CDR1 MNHNY, CDR2 SVGAGI (reference sequence). Trimming cost V 8 bases and J 0 bases; bases outside gene matches: 3. There are 14 residues in the CDR3. CDR3 amino acids: CASRRGANTGELFF. CDR3 nucleotides: TGTGCCAGCCGACGGGGGGCGAACACCGGGGAGCTGTTTTTT.

The chain links TRBV7-2 to TRBJ2-3, with D possibly being TRBD1 (6 bases). Germline V CDR1 and CDR2: SGHTA, FQGNSA. The CDR3 is made up of 16 amino acids. Trimming took off 2 bases at V and 0 bases at J, with 12 bases between the two ends. The CDR3 is CASSLKGDISTDTQYF. CDR3 DNA: TGTGCCAGCAGCTTAAAGGGGGACATTAGCACAGATACGCAGTATTTT.

The V gene is TRBV30, the J gene TRBJ1-5; 8 bases fit TRBD1. V shed 4 bases, J shed 6 bases, and the junction held 5 bases outside the gene matches. Germline V gene data show CDR1 as GTSNPN and CDR2 as SVGIG (reference sequence). The CDR3 is 13 amino acids. CDR3 protein: CAWNSGGGQPQHF. The CDR3 nucleotides read TGTGCCTGGAATTCAGGGGGCGGTCAGCCCCAGCATTTT.